One T cell receptor (beta chain) is described in this entry. Antigen specificity is unknown. This sample was included in a study of shared clonotypes between healthy human individuals. On the study more broadly: Ranging from 18 to 49 in age, donors were two women and three men. Study-wide findings and caveats: In general, naive subsets displayed greater estimated richness than memory subsets did.

Nashville, Tennessee was home to all donors, who were Caucasian adults. Every immunoSEQ plate was one replicate of a subset's evenly spread DNA. The assay was immunoSEQ multiplex PCR, and TCRdb's table has in-frame clones only and misses some. The table lists about 1 million clones, around 74% of them singletons. The CDR3 is 17 residues long. Germline V gene lookup returns CDR1 GTSNPN and CDR2 SVGIG (reference sequence). Trimming took 1 base from V and 1 from J, leaving 20 bases between them. The rearrangement links TRBV30 to TRBJ2-7; D is perhaps TRBD1 (5 bases). Sequencing was done on a sample of memory CD4+ T cells sorted from blood. Stated subset: CD45RA-negative fraction. This sequence was found in a man younger than 30 in good health. The CDR3 region is CAWSGAREVGNSYEQYF. The CDR3 DNA reads as TGTGCCTGGAGTGGGGCCAGGGAAGTAGGGAATTCCTACGAGCAGTACTTC.